A single T cell receptor beta chain is shown here with its context. This specimen comes from a study of CD4+ T cells in melanoma. The ends were cut back, 10 bases at V and 0 bases at J, with 13 bases in the middle. The germline gives CDR1 ENHRY, CDR2 SYGVKD. CDR3 length equals 14 residues. The repertoire was sequenced with immunoSEQ multiplex PCR; TCRdb's copy has only in-frame clones and lacks some. Among over 10,000 clones listed, over 65% were seen once. The chain uses TRBV10-3 and TRBJ2-1; D is uncertain. The clonotype originates from a human donor with melanoma. The sample consisted of cells from a culture (not recorded whether cultured in vitro). CDR3 in DNA: TGTGCCACCTCAGGCCAGAGCTCCTACAATGAGCAGTTCTTC. Its translation is CATSGQSSYNEQFF.